Listed below are T cell receptor beta chains from one sample, sequenced in a study of regulatory T cells in long-lasting Graves disease. TCRdb re-called the multiplex PCR reads through MiXCR, storing one row per CDR3 protein. This sample has some 420,000 distinct CDR3 sequences, with approximately 23% found just once. The specimen was peripheral blood mononuclear cells (PBMCs), collected when the disease was refractory, from a patient treated with antithyroid drugs. The origin of the receptors is a female donor with Graves disease. The CDR3 runs from the conserved cysteine through the conserved F or W. D genes are given only for firm matches. Size is stated for part of the rows, as once, few or many counts, or as a class when the clone is expanded.

V gene	J gene	CDR3 length	D gene	clone size	CDR3 protein	CDR3 DNA
TRBV28	TRBJ2-7	15	.	many	CASSFSGVFQDEQYF	TGTGCCAGCAGTTTTAGTGGGGTTTTCCAGGACGAGCAGTACTTC
TRBV6-2/TRBV6-3	TRBJ1-1	14	.	once	CASSPRTVNAEAFF	TGTGCCAGCAGTCCCCGGACAGTGAACGCTGAAGCTTTCTTT
TRBV7-2	TRBJ2-5	16	.	many	CASSLGSGEGFETQYF	TGTGCCAGCAGCTTAGGGTCAGGGGAGGGCTTTGAGACCCAGTACTTC
TRBV19	TRBJ1-1	13	.	.	CASSIGRFAEAFF	TGTGCCAGTAGTATAGGAAGATTCGCTGAAGCTTTCTTT
TRBV30	TRBJ1-2	13	.	few	CAWNPGWDYGYTF	TGTGCCTGGAATCCCGGGTGGGACTATGGCTACACCTTC
TRBV20-1	TRBJ1-2	12	.	many	CSARRGNYGYTF	TGCAGTGCTAGAAGGGGGAACTATGGCTACACCTTC
TRBV30	TRBJ1-2	13	TRBD1	few	CAWNRGYNYGYTF	TGTGCCTGGAACAGGGGATATAACTATGGCTACACCTTC
TRBV7-6	TRBJ2-7	13	TRBD1	.	CASSHAGGDEQYF	TGCGCCAGCAGCCACGCAGGGGGCGACGAGCAGTACTTC
TRBV5-1	TRBJ2-2	13	.	.	CASMSENTGELFF	TGCGCCAGCATGTCGGAGAACACCGGGGAGCTGTTTTTT
TRBV10-3	TRBJ1-2	15	TRBD1	many	CAISEDRGREDGYTF	TGTGCCATCAGTGAGGACAGGGGGCGCGAAGACGGCTACACCTTC
TRBV20-1	TRBJ2-1	14	TRBD2	.	CSAWTSGSNNEQFF	TGCAGTGCCTGGACTAGCGGGAGCAACAATGAGCAGTTCTTC
TRBV28	TRBJ2-6	13	.	.	CASHLSGANVLTF	TGTGCCAGCCATCTCTCTGGGGCCAACGTCCTGACTTTC
TRBV12-3/TRBV12-4	TRBJ2-7	13	.	many	CASSNTEGLEQYF	TGTGCCAGCAGCAATACGGAGGGGCTCGAGCAGTACTTC
TRBV10-3	TRBJ2-7	14	TRBD1	.	CAISERQGAHEQYF	TGTGCCATCAGTGAGAGGCAGGGGGCCCACGAGCAGTACTTC
TRBV30	TRBJ2-7	14	.	.	CACIGSGSRYEQYF	TGTGCCTGCATTGGTTCGGGGTCCCGCTACGAGCAGTACTTC
TRBV19	TRBJ2-2	15	.	.	CASSTDAGNTGELFF	TGTGCCAGTAGTACAGATGCGGGGAACACCGGGGAGCTGTTTTTT
TRBV7-8	TRBJ2-7	16	.	few	CASSPYGGRTPYEQYF	TGTGCCAGCAGCCCGTACGGGGGACGGACACCCTACGAGCAGTACTTC
TRBV6-2/TRBV6-3	TRBJ2-7	16	.	.	CASSQDLTESYYEQYF	TGTGCCAGCAGCCAAGATCTTACGGAATCCTACTACGAGCAGTACTTC
TRBV6-1	TRBJ2-4	14	.	.	CASTDAGTKNIQYF	TGTGCCAGCACCGACGCCGGGACCAAAAACATTCAGTACTTC
TRBV19	TRBJ2-2	13	.	few	CASTWASTGELFF	TGTGCCAGTACCTGGGCCTCCACCGGGGAGCTGTTTTTT
TRBV12-3/TRBV12-4	TRBJ2-3	17	TRBD2	.	CASSARTSGRAADTQYF	TGTGCCAGCAGTGCGAGGACTAGCGGGAGGGCCGCAGATACGCAGTATTTT
TRBV6-5	TRBJ2-3	13	.	.	CASSFLQVDTQYF	TGTGCCAGCAGTTTCCTACAAGTAGATACGCAGTATTTT
TRBV12-3/TRBV12-4	TRBJ2-5	15	.	many	CASSLTPGLQETQYF	TGTGCCAGCAGTCTTACCCCGGGACTCCAAGAGACCCAGTACTTC
TRBV29-1	TRBJ1-1	12	.	many	CSVEDKGAEAFF	TGCAGCGTTGAAGATAAAGGAGCTGAAGCTTTCTTT
TRBV5-8	TRBJ2-7	15	.	.	CASSPGRGSSYEQYF	TGTGCCAGCAGCCCGGGACGAGGGAGCTCCTACGAGCAGTACTTC
TRBV28	TRBJ2-5	13	.	many	CASSPRVFGTQYF	TGTGCCAGTTCCCCCAGGGTTTTTGGGACCCAGTACTTC
TRBV11-2	TRBJ1-1	15	TRBD1	few	CASRSFRGPNTEAFF	TGTGCCAGCAGATCCTTCAGGGGGCCGAACACTGAAGCTTTCTTT
TRBV12-3/TRBV12-4	TRBJ1-5	16	TRBD1	many	CASSPTGARGNQPQHF	TGTGCCAGCAGCCCAACAGGGGCGCGGGGCAATCAGCCCCAGCATTTT
TRBV3-1	TRBJ2-3	14	.	.	CASSLTSRGDTQYF	TGTGCCAGCAGCCTTACTAGTCGGGGAGATACGCAGTATTTT
TRBV2	TRBJ2-3	16	TRBD2	.	CASTGLAGGVTDTQYF	TGTGCCAGCACGGGACTAGCGGGGGGGGTCACAGATACGCAGTATTTT
TRBV29-1	TRBJ2-7	15	.	few	CSVEASRSSSYEQYF	TGCAGCGTTGAAGCAAGTCGGAGCAGCTCCTACGAGCAGTACTTC
TRBV12-3/TRBV12-4	TRBJ1-2	17	TRBD1	.	CASSSSAGTGPLDGYTF	TGTGCCAGCAGTTCCTCGGCCGGGACAGGGCCGCTTGATGGCTACACCTTC
TRBV2	TRBJ2-2	16	TRBD2	many	CASRASDTSVTGELFF	TGTGCCAGCAGAGCCTCAGACACTAGCGTCACCGGGGAGCTGTTTTTT
TRBV19	TRBJ1-1	17	TRBD1	.	CASIPGGTGGEITEAFF	TGTGCCAGTATCCCGGGGGGCACAGGGGGCGAGATCACTGAAGCTTTCTTT
TRBV11-2	TRBJ2-4	11	.	.	CASSFTHIQYF	TGTGCCAGCAGCTTCACTCATATTCAGTACTTC
TRBV7-6	TRBJ2-7	16	TRBD1	many	CASSWGFPGQGSEQYF	TGTGCCAGCAGCTGGGGGTTCCCGGGACAGGGGAGCGAGCAGTACTTC
TRBV20-1	TRBJ2-5	13	.	few	CSARDSAQETQYF	TGCAGTGCTAGAGATTCCGCACAAGAGACCCAGTACTTC
TRBV10-3	TRBJ2-2	12	.	.	CAITENTGELFF	TGTGCCATCACTGAAAACACCGGGGAGCTGTTTTTT
TRBV27	TRBJ2-7	15	.	.	CASSTKTGSGYEQYF	TGTGCCAGCAGCACGAAAACAGGGTCGGGGTACGAGCAGTACTTC
TRBV4-1	TRBJ1-6	13	.	many	CASSQEGSSPLHF	TGCGCCAGCAGCCAAGAGGGGTCCTCACCCCTCCACTTT
TRBV30	TRBJ1-2	13	TRBD1	.	CAWGEGAPNGYTF	TGTGCCTGGGGTGAGGGGGCTCCGAATGGCTACACCTTC
TRBV27	TRBJ1-1	15	.	many	CASSAQQGVNTEAFF	TGTGCCAGCAGTGCCCAACAGGGTGTGAACACTGAAGCTTTCTTT
TRBV11-2	TRBJ2-5	15	.	many	CASSLEFRGAETQYF	TGTGCCAGCAGCTTAGAGTTCAGGGGAGCGGAGACCCAGTACTTC
TRBV20-1	TRBJ1-2	13	.	many	CSARRQGLDGYTF	TGCAGTGCTAGGCGGCAGGGGCTCGATGGCTACACCTTC
TRBV20-1	TRBJ1-2	15	.	few	CSARGDLQGHWGYTF	TGCAGTGCTAGAGGAGACTTGCAGGGGCATTGGGGCTACACCTTC
TRBV28	TRBJ1-6	19	TRBD1	many	CASSLRGGRTGGYNSPLHF	TGTGCCAGCAGTTTACGGGGTGGGCGGACAGGGGGTTATAATTCACCCCTCCACTTT
TRBV30	TRBJ1-4	15	.	.	CAWAQTIATNEKLFF	TGTGCCTGGGCGCAGACGATAGCAACTAATGAAAAACTGTTTTTT
TRBV5-1	TRBJ1-2	15	.	.	CASSPRTESNCGYTF	TGCGCCAGCAGCCCAAGGACAGAGTCCAACTGTGGCTACACCTTC
TRBV2	TRBJ2-7	15	.	many	CASSEGAKASGEQYF	TGTGCCAGCAGTGAAGGAGCTAAAGCTTCGGGAGAGCAGTACTTC
TRBV6-1	TRBJ1-1	13	.	many	CASSPPKNTEAFF	TGTGCCAGCAGTCCCCCCAAGAACACTGAAGCTTTCTTT
TRBV28	TRBJ1-6	16	TRBD1	many	CASSSQGVSFNSPLHF	TGTGCCAGCAGTTCGCAGGGGGTCTCTTTTAATTCACCCCTCCACTTT
TRBV12-3/TRBV12-4	TRBJ2-2	16	TRBD2	many	CASNLAGGSFTGELFF	TGTGCCAGCAACCTAGCGGGGGGTTCATTCACCGGGGAGCTGTTTTTT
TRBV7-2	TRBJ1-3	15	.	.	CASSFRGASGNTIYF	TGTGCCAGCAGCTTTAGGGGCGCCTCTGGAAACACCATATATTTT
TRBV2	TRBJ2-5	10	.	many	CAKGGETQYF	TGTGCCAAAGGAGGAGAGACCCAGTACTTC
TRBV6-7	TRBJ2-5	17	.	.	CASHLPGGQNPTETQYF	TGTGCCAGCCATTTACCCGGGGGGCAGAACCCAACGGAGACCCAGTACTTC